The clone carrying this T cell receptor beta chain appeared many times. Antigen unknown. The CDR3 runs 14 residues. Looked up from germline, CDR1 is MNHEY and CDR2 is SVGAGI. V was cut by 4 bases and J by 7 bases, with 16 bases left in between. Amplification from RNA transcripts yielded the TCR beta CDR3 regions. An opening RT-PCR round employed HTBI primers and preceded a second-round multiplex PCR. TCRdb fed the multiplex PCR reads into MiXCR, producing one record per CDR3 protein. The sample lists tens of thousands of distinct CDR3 sequences, 50% occurring once. This sample stems from a study of Graves' ophthalmopathy and Graves' hyperthyroidism. Study conclusions and caveats: Most thyroid clonotypes with frequency above 0.001 were detected in blood too. Ophthalmopathy could be told apart from stable hyperthyroidism by a 13-signature model (about 88% sensitivity, around 84% specificity).

If patients had other autoimmune diseases, uncontrolled infections, pregnancy or lactation, they were excluded. Fresh peripheral blood, around 9.8 ml, was the PBMC source. This chain joins TRBV6-5 and TRBJ2-5; TRBD2 might be the D (6 bases). Sequences were obtained from peripheral blood. This sequence originates from an adult man with Graves' ophthalmopathy. The CDR3 DNA is TGTGCCAGCAGTTCCCCCGGGAGCGCGGGGACCCAGTACTTC. Encoded protein: CASSSPGSAGTQYF.